A selection of T cell receptor beta chains follows, all from one sample in a study of blood T cell repertoires in COVID-19. The protocol was immunoSEQ multiplex PCR, while the TCRdb copy is restricted to in-frame clones and leaves out a portion. The repertoire holds a few hundred thousand clones, with 70% to 90% as singletons. What was sequenced was PBMCs or T cells enriched from blood (not recorded which). The source of these receptors is a man aged 25-45 years who had recovered from COVID-19. CDR3s leave out the opening cysteine and the closing phenylalanine or tryptophan. The listing skips clone size in some rows; elsewhere it reads once, few, many or a size class.

size	J	V	CDR3
many	TRBJ1-5	TRBV3-1/TRBV3-2	ASSHGTDNQPQH
-	TRBJ2-1	TRBV7-3	ASSLMVGNEQF
-	TRBJ1-3	TRBV5-6	ASSPGGFSGNTIY
-	TRBJ1-2	TRBV5-1	ASSLASGQEIYGYT
-	TRBJ1-1	TRBV20-1	SASNEGANTEAF
-	TRBJ1-1	TRBV11-2	ASSLTPARVGGEAF
-	TRBJ1-4	TRBV5-4	ASSLDRGVEKLF
-	TRBJ1-3	TRBV18	ASSQLGQGAGNTIY
-	TRBJ1-5	TRBV19	ASSIGFGLGLTFNQPQH
-	TRBJ2-7	TRBV4-1	ASSQSKAGVPNYEQY
few	TRBJ1-2	TRBV4-1	ASSQDRANYGYT
few	TRBJ2-7	TRBV4-2	ASSQETSGGYHEQY
-	TRBJ2-3	TRBV9	ASSLSGTGGSWTDTQY
-	TRBJ2-2	TRBV11-2	ASRKGSGLAGELF
-	TRBJ1-2	TRBV9	ASSVGSLEGYT
-	TRBJ2-1	TRBV7-9	ASSLSFGTGANEQF